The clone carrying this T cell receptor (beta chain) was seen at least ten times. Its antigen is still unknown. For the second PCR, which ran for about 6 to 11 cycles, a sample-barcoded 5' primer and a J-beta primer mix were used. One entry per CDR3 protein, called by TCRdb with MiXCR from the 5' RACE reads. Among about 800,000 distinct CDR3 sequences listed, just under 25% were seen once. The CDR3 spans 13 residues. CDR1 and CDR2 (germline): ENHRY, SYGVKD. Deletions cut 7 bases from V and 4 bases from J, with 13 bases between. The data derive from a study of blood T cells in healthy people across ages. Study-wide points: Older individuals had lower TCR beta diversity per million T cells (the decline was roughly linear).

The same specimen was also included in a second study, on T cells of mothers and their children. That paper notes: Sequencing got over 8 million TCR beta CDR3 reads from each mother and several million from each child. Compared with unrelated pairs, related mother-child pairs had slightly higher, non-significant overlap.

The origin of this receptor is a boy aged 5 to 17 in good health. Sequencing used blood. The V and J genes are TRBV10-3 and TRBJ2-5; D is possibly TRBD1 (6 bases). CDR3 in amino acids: CAINAGAGETQYF. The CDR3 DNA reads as TGTGCCATCAATGCAGGGGCGGGAGAGACCCAGTACTTC.